Listed here are 26 T cell receptor beta chains from one sample, sequenced in a study of CD8 T cells in ankylosing spondylitis. TCRdb re-analysed the 5' RACE reads in MiXCR, keeping a single row per CDR3 protein. Here the sample spans around 300,000 distinct CDR3 sequences, roughly 14% being singletons. Input material: blood, either unsorted or a sorted T cell fraction (not recorded which). Receptors originate from a male donor with ankylosing spondylitis or in good health (not recorded which).

This chain connects TRBV20-1 to TRBJ2-3, with unresolved D. The germline V gene encodes CDR1 DFQATT and CDR2 SNEGSKA (reference sequence). This CDR3 region has 14 residues. V gave up 5 bases and J gave up 5 bases, with 17 bases separating them. CDR3 sequence reads: CSAELTAFGDTQYF. For the CDR3, the DNA is TGCAGTGCTGAGTTGACCGCGTTCGGAGATACGCAGTATTTT.

This clonotype occurred a few times. This chain joins TRBV4-2 and TRBJ2-3; a possible D gene is TRBD1 (5 bases). Looked up from germline, CDR1 is LGHNA and CDR2 is YNFKEQ. The V end lost 0 bases, the J end lost 5 bases, and 6 bases lay between the germline ends. The CDR3 has 13 amino acids. CDR3 sequence: CASSQEQGDTQYF. The DNA for the CDR3 is TGTGCCAGCAGCCAAGAGCAGGGAGATACGCAGTATTTT.

This clonotype was detected only a few times. This sequence joins TRBV18 and TRBJ2-7, with 12 bases aligning to TRBD2. The CDR3 spans 18 residues. Germline-derived CDR1 and CDR2 are KGHSH and LQKENI. The V gene end was trimmed by 3 bases and the J gene end by 4 bases; junction bases not matched to a gene: 13. The CDR3 loop is CASSPRRLAGGSIYEQYF. The CDR3 region has the DNA TGTGCCAGCTCACCTAGGCGTCTAGCGGGAGGGAGTATATACGAGCAGTACTTC.

This clonotype was counted many times. The chain uses TRBV5-1 and TRBJ1-1; 11 positions agree with TRBD1. Germline V gene sequence: CDR1 SGHRS, CDR2 YFSETQ. With V trimmed by 0 bases and J by 9 bases, 1 base remained unmatched. The CDR3 sequence is 13 residues long. The chain's CDR3 is CASSLGDRGKAFF. Here the CDR3 DNA reads TGCGCCAGCAGCTTGGGGGACAGGGGGAAAGCTTTCTTT.

A few counts support this clonotype. The chain couples TRBV27 to TRBJ2-7; weak D call: TRBD1 (6 bases). V was cut by 6 bases and J by 0 bases, with 12 bases left in between. The germline gives CDR1 MNHEY, CDR2 SMNVEV (reference sequence). CDR3 length: 14 amino acids. This chain's CDR3 is CASSPRQVSYEQYF. CDR3 DNA sequence: TGTGCCAGCAGCCCGAGACAGGTCTCCTACGAGCAGTACTTC.

This clonotype was counted between two and nine times. The chain is built from TRBV4-2 and TRBJ2-1; D uncertain. CDR3 length: 15 amino acids. Germline V gene data show CDR1 as LGHNA and CDR2 as YNFKEQ. V was trimmed by 0 bases and J by 3 bases, leaving 9 bases between them. The CDR3 is CASSQDTRDYNEQFF. In DNA, the CDR3 is TGTGCCAGCAGCCAAGATACACGAGACTACAATGAGCAGTTCTTC.

This clonotype was recorded many times. The genes are TRBV16 and TRBJ1-5; D unclear. Germline CDR1 reads KGHSY; CDR2 reads FQNENV. CDR3 length: 14 amino acids. V gave up 3 bases and J gave up 0 bases, with 6 bases separating them. CDR3 protein: CASSHHRSNQPQHF. Written as DNA, the CDR3 is TGTGCCAGCAGCCACCACCGTAGCAATCAGCCCCAGCATTTT. The whole variable domain, remainder taken from reference TRBV16 and TRBJ1-5, is GEEVAQTPKHLVRGEGQKAKLYCAPIKGHSYVFWYQQVLKNEFKFLISFQNENVFDETGMPKERFSAKCLPNSPCSLEIQATKLEDSAVYFCASSHHRSNQPQHFGDGTRLSIL.

The genes are TRBV3-1 and TRBJ2-6; the D is unclear. Trimming took 7 bases from V and 0 from J, leaving 13 bases between them. This CDR3 has 16 amino acids. Germline values: CDR1 LGHDT, CDR2 YNNKEL (reference sequence). As DNA, the CDR3 is TGTGCCAGCACGCCCCTCCCCACCTCTGGGGCCAACGTCCTGACTTTC. This translates into CASTPLPTSGANVLTF.

In its sample, this clonotype was seen a few times. The chain combines TRBV18 with TRBJ1-2; 9 bases are shared with TRBD1. V was pared by 3 bases and J by 8 bases, with 7 bases of the junction left unmatched. The CDR3 has 14 residues. From germline, CDR1 is KGHSH and CDR2 LQKENI. CDR3 in DNA: TGTGCCAGCTCACCGATCCCGGGACAGGGAGGCTACACCTTC. Residues: CASSPIPGQGGYTF. Using reference TRBV18 and TRBJ1-2 for the parts outside the CDR3, the full variable domain is NAGVMQNPRHLVRRRGQEARLRCSPMKGHSHVYWYRQLPEEGLKFMVYLQKENIIDESGMPKERFSAEFPKEGPSILRIQQVVRGDSAAYFCASSPIPGQGGYTFGSGTRLTVV.

The chain links TRBV3-1 to TRBJ2-1; TRBD1 might be the D (6 bases). CDR3 length: 16 residues. Germline V gene sequence: CDR1 LGHDT, CDR2 YNNKEL (reference sequence). Trimming cost V 0 bases and J 4 bases, with 13 bases left between them. This chain's CDR3 is CASSQEYATGYNEQFF. CDR3 nucleotides: TGTGCCAGCAGCCAAGAGTACGCGACAGGTTACAATGAGCAGTTCTTC.

This clonotype has ten or more counts. The genes are TRBV4-1 and TRBJ2-7, with a tentative D call TRBD1 (6 bases). The V end was cut by 5 bases, the J end by 3 bases, with 14 bases between. Germline V CDR1 and CDR2: MGHRA, YSYEKL. CDR3 size: 14 residues. CDR3 sequence reads: CASSARDKYYEQYF. CDR3 nucleotide sequence: TGCGCCAGCAGCGCCAGGGACAAATACTACGAGCAGTACTTC.

The chain recombines TRBV12-3 or TRBV12-4 with TRBJ2-7, with D tentatively TRBD1 (6 bases). The CDR3 spans 15 residues. Trimming removed 4 bases at V and 4 bases at J, with 17 bases between. CDR3: CASSSKGLQGYEQYF. DNA of the CDR3: TGTGCCAGCAGTTCGAAGGGGCTCCAGGGGTACGAGCAGTACTTC.

This clonotype was detected ten times or more. This rearrangement joins TRBV5-1 to TRBJ2-7; the D is unclear. Germline assignment: CDR1 SGHRS and CDR2 YFSETQ. This CDR3 spans 12 amino acids. V lost 0 bases to trimming and J lost 4 bases, with 5 bases between them. The CDR3 protein is CASSLDGYEQYF. The CDR3 nucleotides read TGCGCCAGCAGCTTGGATGGTTACGAGCAGTACTTC. The complete variable domain, with remaining parts taken from reference TRBV5-1 and TRBJ2-7, reads KAGVTQTPRYLIKTRGQQVTLSCSPISGHRSVSWYQQTPGQGLQFLFEYFSETQRNKGNFPGRFSGRQFSNSRSEMNVSTLELGDSALYLCASSLDGYEQYFGPGTRLTVT.

This clonotype turned up a few times. V and J are TRBV12-3 or TRBV12-4 and TRBJ2-7, with TRBD2 matching over 7 bases. This CDR3 is built from 13 residues. J gave up 5 bases and V 5 bases, and 6 bases lay outside the gene matches. The CDR3 nucleotides are TGTGCCAGCAGTCCGACTAGCTGGGACGAGCAGTACTTC. This sequence encodes CASSPTSWDEQYF.

V is TRBV20-1 and J is TRBJ2-2, with a possible D match to TRBD1 (6 bases). Germline V gene data show CDR1 as DFQATT and CDR2 as SNEGSKA (reference sequence). This CDR3 contains 15 residues. With 3 bases removed from V and 4 bases from J, the gap between germline ends came to 15 bases. The CDR3 reads CSASYQGLGTGELFF. The CDR3 DNA is TGCAGTGCTAGTTATCAGGGGTTGGGCACCGGGGAGCTGTTTTTT.

The CDR3 is CASSQGGGPYNEQFF. CDR3 coding DNA: TGTGCCAGCAGCCAGGGAGGGGGGCCCTACAATGAGCAGTTCTTC. The chain recombines TRBV9 with TRBJ2-1; possibly TRBD2 for D (7 bases). Per germline, CDR1 SGDLS and CDR2 YYNGEE. The CDR3 sequence is 15 residues long. Trimming cost V 4 bases and J 2 bases, with 13 bases left between them. Supplemented by reference TRBV9 and TRBJ2-1, the full variable domain reads DSGVTQTPKHLITATGQRVTLRCSPRSGDLSVYWYQQSLDQGLQFLIQYYNGEERAKGNILERFSAQQFPDLHSELNLSSLELGDSALYFCASSQGGGPYNEQFFGPGTRLTVL.

The rearrangement joins TRBV5-4 to TRBJ2-2, with TRBD2 as a possible D gene (5 bases). Germline CDR1 reads SGHNT; CDR2 reads YYREEE (reference sequence). The CDR3 runs 15 residues. Trimming stripped 2 bases from V and 2 bases from J, with 10 bases between. The CDR3 reads CASSFKRTNTGELFF. CDR3 nucleotide sequence: TGTGCCAGCAGCTTCAAGCGGACTAACACCGGGGAGCTGTTTTTT.

In this sample, this clonotype turned up many times. The V call is TRBV12-3 or TRBV12-4, the J call TRBJ1-1; the D gene is possibly TRBD1 (6 bases). Trimming shortened V by 8 bases and J by 8 bases, and 12 bases separated the two germline ends. This CDR3 is built from 11 residues. The CDR3 protein is CASRSGGEAFF. For the CDR3, the DNA is TGTGCCAGCCGCTCGGGGGGCGAAGCTTTCTTT.

V gene TRBV12-3 or TRBV12-4 combines with J gene TRBJ2-3; 10 bases match TRBD2. The CDR3 runs to 16 residues. The V segment lost 3 bases and the J segment 4 bases; nucleotides outside the gene matches: 7. The CDR3 sequence: CASSFASGGAADTQYF. Here the CDR3 DNA reads TGTGCCAGCAGTTTCGCCAGCGGGGGGGCGGCAGATACGCAGTATTTT.

This rearrangement joins TRBV7-9 to TRBJ1-5; 7 bases match TRBD1. CDR1 SEHNR and CDR2 FQNEAQ come from the germline V gene (reference sequence). Germline trimming cut 5 bases from V and 7 bases from J; bases unmatched to any gene: 8. The CDR3 runs 14 residues. CDR3 bases: TGTGCCAGCAGCCCGGCAGGGGGGCCACAGCCCCAGCATTTT. Protein product: CASSPAGGPQPQHF.

This clonotype came up a few times. The genes are TRBV10-3 and TRBJ2-3; the match to TRBD2 covers 9 bases. Trimming removed 6 bases from V and 3 bases from J; junction bases left unmatched: 7. Germline CDR1 and CDR2: ENHRY and SYGVKD. The CDR3 covers 15 residues. The CDR3 region has the DNA TGTGCCATCAGACGGGCTAGCGGGATGACAGATACGCAGTATTTT. This codes for CAIRRASGMTDTQYF.

This chain joins TRBV27 and TRBJ2-2, with 8 bases aligning to TRBD1. V was clipped by 6 bases and J by 7 bases; unmatched bases: 4. CDR1 and CDR2 from the germline V gene are MNHEY and SMNVEV (reference sequence). The CDR3 is 13 residues long. The CDR3 nucleotides are TGTGCCAGCAGAAGGACAGGGCTCGGGGAGCTGTTTTTT. Protein: CASRRTGLGELFF.

This clonotype has just a few counts. The V and J genes are TRBV5-5 and TRBJ2-1; D remains ambiguous. V was clipped by 1 base and J by 7 bases, with 12 bases between them. Germline V lookup: CDR1 SGHKS, CDR2 YYEKEE (reference sequence). The CDR3 is 14 residues long. The CDR3 region has the DNA TGTGCCAGCAGCTTGCCCACCCTACGTAATGAGCAGTTCTTC. Its protein product is CASSLPTLRNEQFF.

This clonotype was picked up a small number of times. The V gene is TRBV9, the J gene TRBJ2-5; 13 positions match TRBD2. Germline V gives CDR1 SGDLS, CDR2 YYNGEE. The CDR3 runs 19 residues. J was trimmed by 4 bases and V by 3 bases; bases with no gene match: 15. The CDR3 DNA reads as TGTGCCAGCAGCGCCCACGGGACTAGCGGGGTAGTTCAGGGAGAGACCCAGTACTTC. Translating it yields CASSAHGTSGVVQGETQYF.

Only a few counts were recorded for this clonotype. The V gene is TRBV5-1, the J gene TRBJ1-1; D is perhaps TRBD1 (6 bases). Trimming removed 3 bases at V and 0 bases at J, with 12 bases between. CDR3 length: 15 amino acids. From germline, CDR1 is SGHRS and CDR2 YFSETQ. The DNA for the CDR3 is TGCGCCAGCAGCTGGACCACAGGGATGAACACTGAAGCTTTCTTT. Encoded protein: CASSWTTGMNTEAFF.

V usage is TRBV9 and J usage is TRBJ2-5, with TRBD2 matching 10 bases. J was trimmed by 2 bases and V by 0 bases; bases with no gene match: 7. CDR1 and CDR2 from the germline V gene are SGDLS and YYNGEE. The CDR3 runs to 17 residues. CDR3 sequence: CASSVEPLAGVQETQYF. DNA of the CDR3: TGTGCCAGCAGCGTAGAGCCGCTAGCGGGAGTACAAGAGACCCAGTACTTC. The full variable domain, with the rest looked up from reference TRBV9 and TRBJ2-5, is DSGVTQTPKHLITATGQRVTLRCSPRSGDLSVYWYQQSLDQGLQFLIQYYNGEERAKGNILERFSAQQFPDLHSELNLSSLELGDSALYFCASSVEPLAGVQETQYFGPGTRLLVL.